The 23 T cell receptor beta chains presented below share a single source sample, sequenced in a study of CD8+ T cells in alopecia areata. Treatment noted: oral pan-JAK inhibitor, 5-10 mg twice daily. Following extraction, RNA underwent reverse transcription to cDNA, which served as the sequencing template. Assay used: immunoSEQ multiplex PCR; TCRdb lists only in-frame clones, some missing. The sample shows around 270,000 clones, more than 45% of them seen only once. Sequenced material: CD4+ T cells sorted from blood, taken at week 24, from a patient treated with tofacitinib. These TCRs come from a human donor with alopecia areata.

The chain employs TRBV2 and TRBJ2-1; a weak D match, TRBD2 (5 bases). Per germline, CDR1 SNHLY and CDR2 FYNNEI. This CDR3 region has 13 residues. Trimming shortened V by 6 bases and J by 5 bases, and 11 bases separated the two germline ends. The CDR3 DNA reads TGTGCCAGCAGGTGGGAGTCTGACAATGAGCAGTTCTTC. It translates to CASRWESDNEQFF.

Comments on this clone: Other DNA sequences from this sample encode an identical CDR3 as well. The chain carries TRBV29-1 and TRBJ2-7; tentative D call: TRBD2 (5 bases). V was clipped by 4 bases and J by 0 bases, with 7 bases between them. This CDR3 contains 12 residues. Germline V CDR1 and CDR2: SQVTM, ANQGSEA. DNA for the CDR3: TGCAGCGTTGGGAGGAGCTCCTACGAGCAGTACTTC. Amino acids: CSVGRSSYEQYF.

J is TRBJ1-2 and V is TRBV7-8; 7 bases agree with TRBD1. The germline CDR1 and CDR2 sequences are SGHVS and FQNEAQ. The length of the CDR3 is 14 residues. The V gene end was trimmed by 0 bases and the J gene end by 4 bases; junction bases not matched to a gene: 2. CDR3 coding DNA: TGTGCCAGCAGCTTAGCACGGGACAGCTATGGCTACACCTTC. It translates to CASSLARDSYGYTF.

This clone was counted a few times. The rearrangement uses TRBV29-1 and TRBJ1-1; D is unclear. The germline V and J ends were trimmed by 2 bases and 0 bases, with 4 bases remaining between them. Looked up from germline, CDR1 is SQVTM and CDR2 is ANQGSEA. CDR3 length equals 12 residues. The CDR3 reads CSVEQLNTEAFF. The CDR3 DNA reads TGCAGCGTTGAACAGTTGAACACTGAAGCTTTCTTT.

This clone was detected only a few times. This rearrangement joins TRBV30 to TRBJ1-5; 8 bases align to TRBD1. Germline V CDR1 and CDR2: GTSNPN, SVGIG (reference sequence). V was pared by 1 base and J by 12 bases, with 5 bases of the junction left unmatched. The CDR3 totals 12 residues. The CDR3 DNA sequence: TGTGCCTGGAGTGAGGGCAGGGGGCACCAGCATTTT. Its protein product is CAWSEGRGHQHF.

The rearrangement uses TRBV11-2 and TRBJ2-1; perhaps TRBD1 as D (5 bases). The CDR3 loop spans 14 amino acids. V lost 1 base to trimming and J lost 2 bases, with 6 bases between them. The germline CDR1 and CDR2 sequences are SGHAT and FQNNGV. CDR3 bases: TGTGCCAGCAGCTTAGGGGGCACCTACAATGAGCAGTTCTTC. Translating gives CASSLGGTYNEQFF.

The chain couples TRBV27 to TRBJ1-2, with TRBD1 matching over 9 bases. The CDR3 length is 16 residues. The germline gives CDR1 MNHEY, CDR2 SMNVEV (reference sequence). The V segment lost 5 bases and the J segment 4 bases; nucleotides outside the gene matches: 11. In DNA form, the CDR3 reads TGTGCCAGCAGTACTCACTATTCGACAGGGGGCTATGGCTACACCTTC. Its protein is CASSTHYSTGGYGYTF.

This chain connects TRBV5-1 to TRBJ2-3; the D is unclear. Deletions cut 3 bases from V and 4 bases from J, with 12 bases between. CDR1 SGHRS and CDR2 YFSETQ come from the germline V gene. The CDR3 covers 14 residues. The CDR3 DNA follows: TGCGCCAGCAGCTCTCGGGTCCTAGCAGATACGCAGTATTTT. Amino acid sequence: CASSSRVLADTQYF.

This clone was recorded a few times. The chain uses TRBV5-1 and TRBJ2-3, with 8 bases that match TRBD2. The CDR3 contains 15 residues. Germline CDR1 and CDR2: SGHRS and YFSETQ. V shed 0 bases, J shed 2 bases, and the junction held 2 bases outside the gene matches. The CDR3 DNA follows: TGCGCCAGCAGCTTGGTAGCGGGGAACACAGATACGCAGTATTTT. Its protein product is CASSLVAGNTDTQYF.

The chain has TRBV27 and TRBJ2-5, with 9 bases that match TRBD1. The V gene end was trimmed by 3 bases and the J gene end by 5 bases; junction bases not matched to a gene: 7. CDR3 length equals 15 residues. Germline CDR1 reads MNHEY; CDR2 reads SMNVEV (reference sequence). As DNA, the CDR3 is TGTGCCAGCAGTTTGGGGTGGGGACAGGGCGAGACCCAGTACTTC. Its protein is CASSLGWGQGETQYF.

This sequence joins TRBV7-9 and TRBJ2-7, with 9 nucleotides matching TRBD1. The CDR3 consists of 15 residues. Looked up from germline, CDR1 is SEHNR and CDR2 is FQNEAQ (reference sequence). Trimming removed 5 bases from V and 2 bases from J; junction bases left unmatched: 7. CDR3 coding DNA: TGTGCCAGCAGCCACCGGGACAGGGATCCCTACGAGCAGTACTTC. Translated, it gives CASSHRDRDPYEQYF.

In this sample, this clone turned up a few times. The chain links TRBV23-1 to TRBJ1-4; weak D call: TRBD1 (6 bases). TRBV23-1 belongs to the ORF category, with a function that is uncertain. The V end was cut by 4 bases, the J end by 2 bases, with 14 bases between. The CDR3 is 16 amino acids. CDR3 nucleotides: TGCGCCAGCAGTCCTACAGGGAGATCGACTAATGAAAAACTGTTTTTT. As protein: CASSPTGRSTNEKLFF.

This clone was detected once. The CDR3 bases are TGTGCCAGCAGTTGGGGACAGTTCTTCCCCGGGGAGCTGTTTTTT. This codes for CASSWGQFFPGELFF. The chain has TRBV27 and TRBJ2-2; 7 positions match TRBD1. V was clipped by 4 bases and J by 6 bases; unmatched bases: 8. Germline V gene lookup returns CDR1 MNHEY and CDR2 SMNVEV (reference sequence). This CDR3 is built from 15 residues.

The rearrangement uses TRBV4-1 and TRBJ1-5, with a weak D call TRBD1 (6 bases). Per germline, CDR1 MGHRA and CDR2 YSYEKL. Trimming removed 0 bases at V and 2 bases at J, with 11 bases between. The CDR3 runs 16 residues. The CDR3 reads CASSQEQGAGNQPQHF. The CDR3 nucleotides read TGCGCCAGCAGCCAAGAACAGGGAGCGGGCAATCAGCCCCAGCATTTT.

V usage is TRBV27 and J usage is TRBJ2-3, with D perhaps TRBD2 (5 bases). Germline loops: CDR1 MNHEY, CDR2 SMNVEV (reference sequence). This CDR3 region has 14 residues. V was pared by 2 bases and J by 6 bases, with 12 bases between. CDR3 sequence: CASSLGGLRDTQYF. The CDR3 DNA sequence: TGTGCCAGCAGTTTAGGTGGACTTAGGGATACGCAGTATTTT.

The J gene is TRBJ2-7, the V gene TRBV25-1; D might be TRBD1 or TRBD2, each matching 5 bases. Germline CDR1 reads MGHDK; CDR2 reads SYGVNS. V shed 6 bases and J shed 7 bases, with 25 bases lying between them. The CDR3 loop spans 16 amino acids. The CDR3 nucleotides are TGTGCCAGCAGCGATCCCAAAGCCGGGGCCCTGGGGGAGCAGTACTTC. Translated, it gives CASSDPKAGALGEQYF.

As concerns this clone: This sample also contains other DNA sequences that code for the same CDR3. This chain uses TRBV30 with TRBJ1-2; D not certain. CDR3 length: 11 amino acids. Germline CDR1 GTSNPN, CDR2 SVGIG (reference sequence). The ends were cut back, 2 bases at V and 4 bases at J, with 5 bases in the middle. The DNA for the CDR3 is TGTGCCTGGAGTTTGTCCTATGGCTACACCTTC. This encodes CAWSLSYGYTF.

In this sample, this clone turned up a few times. The junction does not match germline at one end; this may be a read error. The gene calls are TRBV7-7 and TRBJ2-1; 8 bases line up with TRBD1. CDR3 size: 15 residues. CDR1 and CDR2 (germline): SSHAT, FNYEAQ (reference sequence). The CDR3 nucleotides are TGTGCTAGCAGCGCCGGGACAGGCAGTTACAATGAGCAGTTCTTC. Encoded protein: CASSAGTGSYNEQFF.

The CDR3 coding sequence is TGTGCCAGCAGTCCCCTCGCGGGGGGCGCGGAGACCCAGTACTTC. It encodes CASSPLAGGAETQYF. The V gene is TRBV27, the J gene TRBJ2-5; 8 bases are shared with TRBD2. This CDR3 contains 15 residues. Trimming removed 5 bases from V and 5 bases from J; junction bases left unmatched: 10. CDR1 and CDR2 from the germline V gene are MNHEY and SMNVEV (reference sequence).

This clone was counted between two and nine times. The V and J genes are TRBV7-3 and TRBJ2-1; D is unresolved. V lost 6 bases and J 2 bases, leaving 11 bases between the germline ends. The CDR3 contains 14 residues. The germline gives CDR1 SGHTA, CDR2 FQGTGA. CDR3 in amino acids: CASSYDPTYNEQFF. CDR3 in DNA: TGTGCCAGCAGTTACGATCCGACCTACAATGAGCAGTTCTTC.

Only a few counts were recorded for this clone. The chain combines TRBV20-1 with TRBJ1-6; D remains ambiguous. The germline V gene has CDR1 DFQATT and CDR2 SNEGSKA (reference sequence). V shed 4 bases and J shed 15 bases, with 13 bases lying between them. This CDR3 comprises 11 residues. The CDR3 coding sequence is TGCAGTGCTACGTCCGGAACCGACCTCCACTTT. This codes for CSATSGTDLHF.

The V and J genes are TRBV5-6 and TRBJ2-6; a weak D match, TRBD1 (6 bases). Germline loops: CDR1 SGHDT, CDR2 YYEEEE. The CDR3 length is 13 residues. V was clipped by 0 bases and J by 9 bases, with 7 bases between them. This CDR3 is CASSLATGNVLTF. The CDR3 DNA reads as TGTGCCAGCAGCTTGGCGACAGGCAACGTCCTGACTTTC.

This clone appeared a few times. The chain links TRBV2 to TRBJ1-5; no clear D. The germline V gene has CDR1 SNHLY and CDR2 FYNNEI. The CDR3 covers 14 residues. V lost 2 bases to trimming and J lost 3 bases, with 8 bases between them. CDR3: CASSELASNQPQHF. The CDR3 DNA sequence: TGTGCCAGCAGTGAACTGGCCTCCAATCAGCCCCAGCATTTT.